This entry is about one T cell receptor beta chain. Its antigen is unknown. This entry is derived from a study of a mutant IDH1 vaccine in newly diagnosed glioma. Study at large: Eight vaccine doses were administered to patients at weeks 1, 3, 5, 7, 11, 15, 19 and 23.

Sample time point: week 5, during vaccination. Each dose of the vaccine consisted of 300 ug of mutant IDH1 20-mer peptide, with topical imiquimod. The protocol was immunoSEQ multiplex PCR, while the TCRdb copy is restricted to in-frame clones and leaves out a portion. The sample carries fewer than 30,000 clones, roughly 77% recorded once. V was cut by 2 bases and J by 0 bases, with 11 bases left in between. CDR1 and CDR2 (germline): MGHRA, YSYEKL. The CDR3 has 16 amino acids. The sample was PBMCs, taken from a glioma patient whose treatment included an IDH1 peptide vaccine. The J gene is TRBJ1-5, the V gene TRBV4-1, with D perhaps matching TRBD1 (6 bases). The TCR sequence derives from a man aged 35 to 55 with glioma. The CDR3 DNA sequence: TGCGCCAGCAGCCAAAGGGGGGGGTATAGCAATCAGCCCCAGCATTTT. Its translation is CASSQRGGYSNQPQHF.